Presented here are 21 T cell receptor beta chains from one specimen sequenced in a study of cytomegalovirus exposure and HLA in healthy donors. Use of 60 Vbeta and 13 Jbeta primers characterized the PCR. This table comes from immunoSEQ multiplex PCR, and its TCRdb copy is limited to in-frame clones, with some not included. The repertoire has 130,000 or so clones, 75% to 85% of them found once; the top ten carry under 2%. Sequencing was performed on PBMCs. These TCRs come from a female donor in good health and CMV-seropositive.

This rearrangement joins TRBV6-5 to TRBJ2-3; no firm D call. Germline assignment: CDR1 MNHEY and CDR2 SVGAGI. The CDR3 totals 13 residues. The ends were cut back, 4 bases at V and 0 bases at J, with 5 bases in the middle. The CDR3, as DNA: TGTGCCAGCAGTTCCCCTAGCACAGATACGCAGTATTTT. Its translation is CASSSPSTDTQYF.

This chain links TRBV28 with TRBJ1-3; D gene unclear. V lost 4 bases and J 6 bases, leaving 7 bases between the germline ends. This CDR3 has 12 residues. Germline lookup yields CDR1 MDHEN and CDR2 SYDVKM. In DNA form, the CDR3 reads TGTGCCAGCAGTTCCGTATTAAACACCATATATTTT. Translated, it gives CASSSVLNTIYF.

The chain is built from TRBV30 and TRBJ1-1; 8 bases align to TRBD1. The CDR3 is 14 amino acids. Germline assignment: CDR1 GTSNPN and CDR2 SVGIG (reference sequence). J lost 1 base, V lost 2 bases, and 3 bases had no gene match. CDR3 coding DNA: TGTGCCTGGAGTCTCGACAGGGGGAACACTGAAGCTTTCTTT. Its protein product is CAWSLDRGNTEAFF.

The chain links TRBV11-2 to TRBJ1-3; D is undetermined. Germline CDR1 is SGHAT and CDR2 is FQNNGV. V lost 5 bases and J 4 bases, leaving 15 bases between the germline ends. The CDR3 is 15 amino acids. This chain's CDR3 is CASSARRESGNTIYF. CDR3 sequence (DNA): TGTGCCAGCAGCGCACGACGGGAATCCGGAAACACCATATATTTT.

The chain employs TRBV30 and TRBJ2-2; 10 bases align to TRBD2. Trimming removed 3 bases from V and 5 bases from J; junction bases left unmatched: 12. The CDR3 has 17 amino acids. CDR1 GTSNPN and CDR2 SVGIG come from the germline V gene (reference sequence). CDR3 sequence (DNA): TGTGCCTGGAGGAACCTAGCGGGGGTTGGTTGGACCGGGGAGCTGTTTTTT. Protein product: CAWRNLAGVGWTGELFF.

This clone occurred once. The chain uses TRBV7-3 and TRBJ1-3, with D possibly TRBD1 on 6 matching bases. The germline gives CDR1 SGHTA, CDR2 FQGTGA. V gave up 6 bases and J gave up 1 base, with 13 bases separating them. The CDR3 loop spans 15 amino acids. The CDR3, as DNA: TGTGCCAGCAGAACCAGGGGATGGTCTGGAAACACCATATATTTT. Protein sequence: CASRTRGWSGNTIYF.

Only a few counts were recorded for this clone. V usage is TRBV7-9 and J usage is TRBJ1-1; 8 nucleotides align to TRBD1. The V gene's germline CDR1 is SEHNR and CDR2 FQNEAQ (reference sequence). The CDR3 loop spans 14 amino acids. Unmatched junction bases numbered 8, after V lost 5 bases and J lost 6 bases. Here the CDR3 DNA reads TGTGCCAGCAGCCCACAGGGGGTGTTCGCTGAAGCTTTCTTT. Residues: CASSPQGVFAEAFF.

This chain connects TRBV5-6 to TRBJ2-7; the D gene is possibly TRBD2 (5 bases). With 2 bases removed from V and 6 bases from J, the gap between germline ends came to 15 bases. CDR3 length equals 14 residues. CDR1 and CDR2 (germline): SGHDT, YYEEEE. The CDR3: CASSFYLANGEQYF. For the CDR3, the DNA is TGTGCCAGCAGCTTCTACCTAGCAAACGGCGAGCAGTACTTC.

This clone was recorded once. J is TRBJ1-2 and V is TRBV5-4; no definite D call. The CDR3 is 13 amino acids. The germline V gene has CDR1 SGHNT and CDR2 YYREEE (reference sequence). Trimming cost V 4 bases and J 3 bases, with 10 bases left between them. CDR3: CASSTPGDYGYTF. The CDR3 DNA reads as TGTGCCAGCAGCACGCCCGGAGACTATGGCTACACCTTC.

The chain uses TRBV7-6 and TRBJ2-7; 15 positions match TRBD2. Per the germline V gene, CDR1 is SGHVS and CDR2 is FNYEAQ. Losses at the gene ends were 5 bases for V and 4 bases for J; bases not matched to a gene: 3. The CDR3 length is 15 residues. DNA for the CDR3: TGTGCCAGCAGCCGGACTAGCGGGGGGGGGTACGAGCAGTACTTC. Protein product: CASSRTSGGGYEQYF. Full variable domain (remainder filled in from reference TRBV7-6 and TRBJ2-7): GAGVSQSPRYKVTKRGQDVALRCDPISGHVSLYWYRQALGQGPEFLTYFNYEAQQDKSGLPNDRFSAERPEGSISTLTIQRTEQRDSAMYRCASSRTSGGGYEQYFGPGTRLTVT.

The V gene is TRBV2, the J gene TRBJ1-2, with D possibly matching TRBD1 (6 bases). Trimming shortened V by 5 bases and J by 12 bases, and 16 bases separated the two germline ends. CDR1 and CDR2 (germline): SNHLY, FYNNEI. The CDR3 sequence is 12 residues long. Written as DNA, the CDR3 is TGTGCCAGCAGTAGGACAGACGTTGTTGACACCTTC. As protein: CASSRTDVVDTF.

The chain employs TRBV4-1 and TRBJ2-3; no firm D call. Deletions cut 6 bases from V and 6 bases from J, with 10 bases between. Germline CDR1 MGHRA, CDR2 YSYEKL. CDR3 length: 12 amino acids. CDR3 protein: CASSNFADTQYF. CDR3 DNA: TGCGCCAGCAGTAACTTCGCGGATACGCAGTATTTT.

A few counts support this clone. The chain carries TRBV4-1 and TRBJ2-5; 11 bases fit TRBD2. Germline CDR1 reads MGHRA; CDR2 reads YSYEKL. The junction had 8 bases not matched to a gene; V was cut back by 1 base and J by 4 bases. This CDR3 has 17 residues. Here the CDR3 reads CASSQVGSGGARETQYF. As DNA, the CDR3 is TGCGCCAGCAGCCAAGTGGGTAGCGGGGGGGCCAGAGAGACCCAGTACTTC.

The chain uses TRBV7-9 and TRBJ2-7; the D is unclear. Germline values: CDR1 SEHNR, CDR2 FQNEAQ (reference sequence). Deletions cut 2 bases from V and 1 base from J, with 6 bases between. CDR3 length: 13 amino acids. CDR3 bases: TGTGCCAGCAGCTTAATTTCATCCTACGAGCAGTACTTC. It specifies CASSLISSYEQYF.

CDR3 DNA sequence: TGTGCCAGCATGGCGGGCCTCGGGCCTAACTATGGCTACACCTTC. Amino acid sequence: CASMAGLGPNYGYTF. The V and J genes are TRBV6-1 and TRBJ1-2; D not resolved. This CDR3 is built from 15 residues. The germline V gene encodes CDR1 MNHNS and CDR2 SASEGT. The V gene lost 7 bases and the J gene lost 0 bases, with 15 bases spanning the gap.

In DNA, the CDR3 is TGTGCCAGCAGCTCCGTGACAGGGACTTCTGGGGCCAACGTCCTGACTTTC. Its translation: CASSSVTGTSGANVLTF. The V and J genes are TRBV5-4 and TRBJ2-6, with a possible D match to TRBD1 (7 bases). The CDR3 covers 17 residues. Germline values: CDR1 SGHNT, CDR2 YYREEE (reference sequence). Trimming shortened V by 3 bases and J by 1 base, and 14 bases separated the two germline ends.

V usage is TRBV6-6 and J usage is TRBJ2-7; 10 bases match TRBD1. This CDR3 contains 15 residues. Germline CDR1 and CDR2: MNHNY and SVGAGI (reference sequence). The V segment lost 8 bases and the J segment 1 base; nucleotides outside the gene matches: 8. This chain's CDR3 is CASHPRQGASYEQYF. The CDR3 nucleotides read TGTGCCAGCCACCCTAGACAGGGGGCTTCCTACGAGCAGTACTTC.

This clone was detected a few times. V usage is TRBV14 and J usage is TRBJ1-4, with D possibly matching TRBD1 (6 bases). Germline V gene sequence: CDR1 SGHDN, CDR2 FVKESK. Trimming removed 4 bases from V and 5 bases from J, with 8 bases in between. The length of the CDR3 is 13 residues. CDR3 loop: CASSRDTNEKLFF. CDR3 nucleotide sequence: TGTGCCAGCAGCCGGGACACAAATGAAAAACTGTTTTTT.

The V gene is TRBV15, the J gene TRBJ1-5; D uncertain. The CDR3 extends over 15 amino acids. Germline V gives CDR1 LNHNV, CDR2 YYDKDF (reference sequence). V lost 0 bases to trimming and J lost 1 base, with 7 bases between them. CDR3 in DNA: TGTGCCACCAGCAGAGAGGAGGGAAGCAATCAGCCCCAGCATTTT. Encoded protein: CATSREEGSNQPQHF.

The count of this clone is one. One end of the junction varies from germline; a read error may be responsible. CDR3 in amino acids: CAWSQQGAFYGYPF. The CDR3 nucleotides read TGTGCCTGGAGTCAACAGGGGGCCTTCTATGGCTACCCCTTC. The J gene is TRBJ1-2, the V gene TRBV30; 9 bases match TRBD1. The CDR3 loop spans 14 amino acids. Germline V gives CDR1 GTSNPN, CDR2 SVGIG (reference sequence).

With respect to this clone: Relative to the germline gene, one junction end is altered; a read error may explain this. The rearrangement uses TRBV29-1 and TRBJ2-2, with TRBD1 matching 8 bases. Germline CDR1 is SQVTM and CDR2 is ANQGSEA. The CDR3 sequence is 15 residues long. The CDR3 spells CSVVIRGQVTGELSF. DNA of the CDR3: TGCAGCGTTGTAATCAGGGGGCAGGTCACCGGGGAGCTGTCTTTT.